Listed below are T cell receptor beta chains from one sample, sequenced in a study of T cell responses to AZD1222 COVID-19 vaccine. Data came from immunoSEQ multiplex PCR; TCRdb stores just in-frame clones and leaves some out. The sample carries about 120,000 clones, 85% to 95% recorded once. Sequencing was performed on peripheral blood, taken 28 days after the second AZD1222 dose. The receptors come from an adult who received the AZD1222 COVID-19 vaccine. CDR3s include the opening cysteine and the closing phenylalanine or tryptophan. Each record gives: D gene, V gene, clone size, J gene, CDR3 DNA, CDR3 protein. D genes are given only for firm matches. Size is stated for part of the rows, as once, few or many counts, or as a class when the clone is expanded.

.	TRBV7-2	.	TRBJ1-5	TGTGCCAGCAGCCTAGACGGAATTAGCAATCAGCCCCAGCATTTT	CASSLDGISNQPQHF
.	TRBV5-6	.	TRBJ1-2	TGTGCCAGCAGCCCCGGTCGAGCTGGCTACACCTTC	CASSPGRAGYTF
TRBD2	TRBV18	.	TRBJ2-1	TGTGCCAGCTCACCTCCGGGGGGGTACAATGAGCAGTTCTTC	CASSPPGGYNEQFF
TRBD1	TRBV29-1	.	TRBJ2-7	TGCAGCGTGATGGACAGGGGGCGGTACGAGCAGTACTTC	CSVMDRGRYEQYF
.	TRBV27	.	TRBJ2-7	TGTGCCAGCAGTCATATCAACAGGGGCGGGATCCTGCCGAACACCTACGAGCAGTACTTC	CASSHINRGGILPNTYEQYF
TRBD1	TRBV5-1	.	TRBJ1-5	TGCGCCAGCAGCTCCGGGACAGGGGGTAATCAGCCCCAGCATTTT	CASSSGTGGNQPQHF
.	TRBV5-1	.	TRBJ2-1	TGCGCCAGCAGCTTGGCGGGCTTACAGCAGTTCTTC	CASSLAGLQQFF
TRBD1	TRBV4-1	.	TRBJ1-3	TGCGCCAGCAGCCAAGGTAGAGGGACAGGGGGGCGAAACACCATATATTTT	CASSQGRGTGGRNTIYF
.	TRBV2	.	TRBJ1-4	TGTGCCAGCAGGTCAGAGCCAACTAATGAAAAACTGTTTTTT	CASRSEPTNEKLFF
.	TRBV6-1	.	TRBJ2-2	TGTGCCAGCAGTGGACACCTAAGAATAAACACCGGGGAGCTGTTTTTT	CASSGHLRINTGELFF
TRBD1	TRBV5-1	.	TRBJ1-3	TGCGCCAGCAGCTGGGACAGGGGAAACACCATATATTTT	CASSWDRGNTIYF
.	TRBV19	.	TRBJ1-5	TGTGCCAGTAGTATGGGCCCCAATATGGGGGGTGGAAATCAGCCCCAGCATTTT	CASSMGPNMGGGNQPQHF
.	TRBV3-1/TRBV3-2	.	TRBJ2-1	TGTGCCAGCAGCCAATGGATTAACGGACCTACCTACAATGAGCAGTTCTTC	CASSQWINGPTYNEQFF
TRBD2	TRBV7-2	few	TRBJ2-3	TGTGCCAGCACCCACCCGGGAGGGTTCAGGGGTAAACCAGATACGCAGTATTTT	CASTHPGGFRGKPDTQYF
.	TRBV2	.	TRBJ2-2	TGTGCCTCACAGAGAGGGACGCTGGTTACCGGGGAGCTGTTTTTT	CASQRGTLVTGELFF
.	TRBV21-1	.	TRBJ1-5	TGTGCCAGCAGCAAGGGGGGACAGGGGGCGGGAGGTCAGCCCCAGCATTTT	CASSKGGQGAGGQPQHF
.	TRBV19	.	TRBJ2-7	TGTGCCAGTAGTATAGTAGGTGACGGGGCTTTAACCTACGAGCAGTACTTC	CASSIVGDGALTYEQYF
.	TRBV27	once	TRBJ1-2	TGTGCCAGCAGTTTATCCTGGGGGAGCGGCTACACCTTC	CASSLSWGSGYTF
.	TRBV20-1	few	TRBJ1-4	TGCAGTGCTAGTTTCGCCTCAGAAAAACTGTTTTTT	CSASFASEKLFF
.	TRBV5-1	.	TRBJ1-6	TGCGCCAGCAGCTTGGTCGGTGAGAATTCACCCCTCCACTTT	CASSLVGENSPLHF
.	TRBV5-1	.	TRBJ2-5	TGCGCCAGCAGCTGGACGATCCAAGAGACCCAGTACTTC	CASSWTIQETQYF
.	TRBV12-3/TRBV12-4	.	TRBJ1-1	TGTGCCAGCAGACCCTCCGGACAGTATGGAGCTTTCTTT	CASRPSGQYGAFF
.	TRBV10-1	.	TRBJ2-2	TGCGCCAGCAGTGAGCGGCAAGATGGGACCGGGGAGCTGTTTTTT	CASSERQDGTGELFF
TRBD2	TRBV11-3	.	TRBJ2-5	TGTGCCAGCAGCTTAGGGACTAGGGGAGAGACCCAGTACTTC	CASSLGTRGETQYF
TRBD1	TRBV7-8	.	TRBJ1-1	TGTGCCAGCAGCTCCACCGGACAGGAGAGTCGCGCTTTCTTT	CASSSTGQESRAFF
.	TRBV30	.	TRBJ2-7	TGTGCCTGGAACCCCGGGTCGGGCCGCTACGAGCAGTACTTC	CAWNPGSGRYEQYF
TRBD2	TRBV2	.	TRBJ2-1	TGTGCCAGCAGTGAGCGGGGGAGCTCCTACAATGAGCAGTTCTTC	CASSERGSSYNEQFF
.	TRBV4-1	.	TRBJ2-3	TGCGCCAGCAGCCGCGGGGGCACAGATACGCAGTATTTT	CASSRGGTDTQYF
TRBD1	TRBV9	.	TRBJ2-2	TGTGCCAGCAGCGAGACAGGGCACACCGGGGAGCTGTTTTTT	CASSETGHTGELFF
TRBD1	TRBV12-3/TRBV12-4	.	TRBJ1-5	TGTGCCAGTCGACAGGGGGCGTCTGAGCCCCAGCATTTT	CASRQGASEPQHF
.	TRBV18	.	TRBJ2-1	TGTGCCAGCTCACCCCAGTCCTCCTACAATGAGCAGTTCTTC	CASSPQSSYNEQFF
.	TRBV20-1	.	TRBJ1-1	TGCAGTGCTCTTCTTCTTACAGAAGCTTTCTTT	CSALLLTEAFF
.	TRBV10-2	.	TRBJ2-1	TGCGCCAGCAGTGAGTCGATCCAGGCGACGAATTACAATGAGCAGTTCTTC	CASSESIQATNYNEQFF